The TCR beta chain described here comes from a study of molecular identifiers for immune sequencing clone quantification. This clonotype has a count of ten or more. Its antigen remains unidentified. Overall study findings and caveats: Underestimation of highly expanded clone sizes could arise where identical TCR molecules share a barcode. Clonotypes topping 20 RNA copies carried over 98% of effector molecules but under 1% of naive ones.

This CDR3 region has 13 residues. Germline V lookup: CDR1 SQVTM, CDR2 ANQGSEA. The V end was cut by 6 bases, the J end by 2 bases, with 12 bases between. TCRdb passed the PCR reads through MiXCR, listing each CDR3 protein once. The table records tens of thousands of distinct CDR3 sequences, 25% of them present only once. This receptor was identified in a human donor in good health. Some libraries in this study had Jurkat cell RNA spiked in. The chain uses TRBV29-1 and TRBJ2-3, with D tentatively TRBD2 (6 bases). The sample taken for sequencing was naive CD8+ T cells from blood, with Jurkat cell RNA spiked in. Subset in this sample: FACS-sorted CD8+CD4-CCR7+CD45RA+ naive T cells. The CDR3 DNA follows: TGCAGCGTAGATAGCGGTTACACAGATACGCAGTATTTT. Translated, it gives CSVDSGYTDTQYF.